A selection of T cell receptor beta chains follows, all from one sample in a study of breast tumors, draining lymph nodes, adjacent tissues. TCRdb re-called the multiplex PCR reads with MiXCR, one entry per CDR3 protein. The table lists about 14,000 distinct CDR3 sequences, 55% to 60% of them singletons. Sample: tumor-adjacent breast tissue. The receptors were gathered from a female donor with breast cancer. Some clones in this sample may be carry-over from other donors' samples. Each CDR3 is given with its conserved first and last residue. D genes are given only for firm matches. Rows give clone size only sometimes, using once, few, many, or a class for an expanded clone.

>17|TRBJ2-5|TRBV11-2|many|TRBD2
CASSLGPLAGALETQYF
TGTGCCAGCAGCTTAGGCCCCCTAGCGGGAGCTCTAGAGACCCAGTACTTC
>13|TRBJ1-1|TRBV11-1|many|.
CASSLSENTEAFF
TGTGCCAGCAGCTTATCGGAGAACACTGAAGCTTTCTTT
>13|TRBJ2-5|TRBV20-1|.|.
CSAAGPKGETQYF
TGCAGTGCCGCCGGGCCAAAGGGGGAGACCCAGTACTTC
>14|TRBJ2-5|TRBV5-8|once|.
CASSLRDKMETQYF
TGTGCCAGCAGCTTGCGGGATAAAATGGAGACCCAGTACTTC
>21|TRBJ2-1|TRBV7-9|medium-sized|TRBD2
CASSLARGTSEDRGPYNEQFF
TGTGCCAGCAGCTTAGCGCGTGGGACTAGCGAAGACCGAGGTCCCTACAATGAGCAGTTCTTC
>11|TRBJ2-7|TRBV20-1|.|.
CSARRGFEQSF
TGCAGTGCTAGACGCGGTTTCGAGCAGTCCTTC
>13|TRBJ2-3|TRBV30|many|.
CAWRDYAGGTQYF
TGTGCCTGGAGGGACTACGCAGGGGGTACGCAGTATTTT
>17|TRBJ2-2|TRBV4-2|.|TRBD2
CASSQDGLAETTGELFF
TGTGCCAGCAGCCAAGACGGACTAGCGGAGACAACCGGGGAGCTGTTTTTT
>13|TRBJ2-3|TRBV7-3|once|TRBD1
CASTLQGADTQYF
TGTGCCAGCACCTTACAGGGGGCAGATACGCAGTATTTT
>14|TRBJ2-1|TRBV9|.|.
CASSDVTGRNEQFF
TGTGCCAGCAGTGATGTGACAGGGAGGAATGAGCAGTTCTTC
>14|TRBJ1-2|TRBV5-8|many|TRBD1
CASSLVGQGYGYTF
TGTGCCAGCAGCTTGGTCGGACAGGGCTATGGCTACACCTTC
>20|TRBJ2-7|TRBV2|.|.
CASSEFASVQGSLVGYEQYF
TGTGCCAGCAGTGAATTCGCGTCGGTCCAGGGTAGCTTGGTGGGCTACGAGCAGTACTTC
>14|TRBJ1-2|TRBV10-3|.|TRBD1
CAISEGQGYYGYTF
TGTGCCATCAGTGAGGGACAGGGGTACTATGGCTACACCTTC
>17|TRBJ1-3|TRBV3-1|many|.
CASRPQQGTRSGNTIYF
TGTGCCAGCAGACCACAACAGGGAACCCGCTCTGGAAACACCATATATTTT
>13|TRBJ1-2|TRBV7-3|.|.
CASSPGQTYGYTF
TGTGCCAGCAGCCCAGGACAGACCTATGGCTACACCTTC
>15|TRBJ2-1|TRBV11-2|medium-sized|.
CASSLDLGRNNEQFF
TGTGCCAGCAGCTTGGACCTCGGGAGAAACAATGAGCAGTTCTTC
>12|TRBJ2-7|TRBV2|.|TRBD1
CASSVHRGEQYF
TGCGCCAGCAGCGTCCACAGGGGGGAGCAGTACTTC
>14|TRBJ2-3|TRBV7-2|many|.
CASSAGWSTDTQYF
TGTGCCAGCAGCGCCGGGTGGAGTACAGATACGCAGTATTTT
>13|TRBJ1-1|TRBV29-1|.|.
CSVRRESNTEAFF
TGCAGCGTCCGTCGCGAATCTAACACTGAAGCTTTCTTT
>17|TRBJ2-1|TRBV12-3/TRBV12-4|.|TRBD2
CASSPTPGTSSYNEQFF
TGTGCCAGCAGTCCGACCCCCGGGACTAGCTCCTACAATGAGCAGTTCTTC
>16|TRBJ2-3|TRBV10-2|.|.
CASSESRKEGGDTQYF
TGCGCCAGCAGTGAGTCGAGGAAGGAAGGGGGAGATACGCAGTATTTT
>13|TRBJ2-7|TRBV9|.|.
CASSVDPTGRQYF
TGTGCCAGCAGCGTAGACCCGACAGGTCGGCAGTACTTC